The sequence of this T cell receptor beta chain was determined in a study of monozygotic twins with inflammatory bowel disease. Overall study findings and caveats: The sharing of clonotypes with others was lower in IBD patients than in healthy twins, especially with disease activity.

Collection of a roughly 2.5 ml blood sample took place per donor. Germline assignment: CDR1 DFQATT and CDR2 SNEGSKA (reference sequence). CDR3 length equals 13 residues. TCRdb processed the 5' RACE reads again and assigns one entry to each CDR3 protein, with no DNA. The repertoire table contains about 140,000 distinct CDR3 sequences. With respect to this clonotype: Its antigen is still unknown.

This chain links TRBV20-1 with TRBJ1-5; the D gene TCRdb calls, TRBD1, cannot be checked with no DNA. Sequencing was done on a sample of blood. This clonotype was sampled from a human donor with ulcerative colitis or Crohn's disease, or a healthy co-twin of an affected twin (not recorded which). The CDR3 loop reads CSAHRRGDQPQHF.